These T cell receptor beta chains were read from a single sample in a study of long-term antiretroviral therapy in people with HIV. Assay used: immunoSEQ multiplex PCR; TCRdb lists only in-frame clones, some missing. This sample has about 21,000 clones, with approximately 80% found just once. The sample was unsorted PBMCs, taken 0.5 years after starting antiretroviral therapy. Every receptor here comes from a young man with HIV. CDR3s include the opening cysteine and the closing phenylalanine or tryptophan. Fields, in order: D gene, clone size, V gene, J gene, CDR3 DNA, CDR3 protein. D genes are given only for firm matches. Clone size, where shown, is once, few, many, or a class for clones that have expanded.

d_gene: .
abundance: .
v_gene: TRBV7-9
j_gene: TRBJ2-2
CDR3nt: TGTGCCAGCAGCTTGGGGGGCGCCGGGGAGCTGTTTTTT
CDR3aa: CASSLGGAGELFF

d_gene: .
abundance: .
v_gene: TRBV7-2
j_gene: TRBJ1-2
CDR3nt: TGTGCCAGCAGCTTAGTGTTCCCAACAGGGAATGGCTACACCTTC
CDR3aa: CASSLVFPTGNGYTF

d_gene: TRBD1
abundance: .
v_gene: TRBV6-1
j_gene: TRBJ2-2
CDR3nt: TGTGCCAGCACTTCGGACAGGGTAGACACCGGGGAGCTGTTTTTT
CDR3aa: CASTSDRVDTGELFF

d_gene: TRBD1
abundance: .
v_gene: TRBV4-3
j_gene: TRBJ2-5
CDR3nt: TGCGCCAGCAGCCAAGATAGGCAGGGGGAAGAGACCCAGTACTTC
CDR3aa: CASSQDRQGEETQYF

d_gene: .
abundance: .
v_gene: TRBV6-5
j_gene: TRBJ2-1
CDR3nt: TGTGCCAGCAGTTACTCTGGGTTTGGCCACAATGAGCAGTTCTTC
CDR3aa: CASSYSGFGHNEQFF

d_gene: .
abundance: .
v_gene: TRBV11-3
j_gene: TRBJ2-1
CDR3nt: TGTGCCAGCAGCTTGAAGGGTGAGCAGTTCTTC
CDR3aa: CASSLKGEQFF

d_gene: .
abundance: .
v_gene: TRBV28
j_gene: TRBJ1-5
CDR3nt: TGTGCCAGCAGCCAACAGGTCTATAGCAATCAGCCCCAGCATTTT
CDR3aa: CASSQQVYSNQPQHF

d_gene: TRBD2
abundance: .
v_gene: TRBV4-2
j_gene: TRBJ2-3
CDR3nt: TGTGCCAGCAGCCAAGATCTAGCGGGGGGCACAGATACGCAGTATTTT
CDR3aa: CASSQDLAGGTDTQYF

d_gene: .
abundance: .
v_gene: TRBV19
j_gene: TRBJ1-1
CDR3nt: TGTGCCAGTAGTATAGTATGGGGGGGTACGGACACTGAAGCTTTCTTT
CDR3aa: CASSIVWGGTDTEAFF

d_gene: .
abundance: few
v_gene: TRBV29-1
j_gene: TRBJ2-6
CDR3nt: TGCAGCGTTGAACGGGACGTAGACTCTGGGGCCAACGTCCTGACTTTC
CDR3aa: CSVERDVDSGANVLTF

d_gene: TRBD1
abundance: .
v_gene: TRBV18
j_gene: TRBJ2-7
CDR3nt: TGTGCCAGCTCACCACTCCTTACAGGGGGTTCAGCCTACGAGCAGTACTTC
CDR3aa: CASSPLLTGGSAYEQYF

d_gene: .
abundance: .
v_gene: TRBV10-3
j_gene: TRBJ2-2
CDR3nt: TGTGCCACAGACACCGCGAACACCGGGGAGCTGTTTTTT
CDR3aa: CATDTANTGELFF

d_gene: TRBD2
abundance: few
v_gene: TRBV2
j_gene: TRBJ2-7
CDR3nt: TGTGCCAGCAACATCCCCATACTAGCGGGAGTCTTATCCTACGAGCAGTACTTC
CDR3aa: CASNIPILAGVLSYEQYF

d_gene: .
abundance: .
v_gene: TRBV7-2
j_gene: TRBJ1-5
CDR3nt: TGTGCCAGCAGCTTAGATAGGATTGATAAGGGGATTTATCAGCCCCAGCATTTT
CDR3aa: CASSLDRIDKGIYQPQHF

d_gene: .
abundance: .
v_gene: TRBV7-8
j_gene: TRBJ2-7
CDR3nt: TGTGCCAGCAGCTTAGAGCCGGGACTCCTGTCCTACGAGCAGTACTTC
CDR3aa: CASSLEPGLLSYEQYF

d_gene: .
abundance: .
v_gene: TRBV13
j_gene: TRBJ1-1
CDR3nt: TGTGCCAGCAGCGCGCCAAGTCTGGACACTGAAGCTTTCTTT
CDR3aa: CASSAPSLDTEAFF

d_gene: .
abundance: .
v_gene: TRBV11-2
j_gene: TRBJ2-7
CDR3nt: TGTGCCAGCAACCCAGGTAACTCCTACGAGCAGTACTTC
CDR3aa: CASNPGNSYEQYF

d_gene: .
abundance: .
v_gene: TRBV19
j_gene: TRBJ1-4
CDR3nt: TGTGCCAGTAGTATAGATCGGGATGTTAATGAAAAACTGTTTTTT
CDR3aa: CASSIDRDVNEKLFF

d_gene: .
abundance: .
v_gene: TRBV5-6
j_gene: TRBJ2-3
CDR3nt: TGTGCCAGCAGCTTGCGTTTTGGGACAGATACGCAGTATTTT
CDR3aa: CASSLRFGTDTQYF

d_gene: TRBD1
abundance: few
v_gene: TRBV19
j_gene: TRBJ1-5
CDR3nt: TGTGCCAGTAGTTCACAGGGGGGTCAGCCCCAGCATTTT
CDR3aa: CASSSQGGQPQHF

d_gene: .
abundance: .
v_gene: TRBV28
j_gene: TRBJ2-7
CDR3nt: TGTGCCAGCAGTTTATATATCTTTCGGGGACCGACCTACGAGCAGTACTTC
CDR3aa: CASSLYIFRGPTYEQYF

d_gene: .
abundance: .
v_gene: TRBV2
j_gene: TRBJ1-2
CDR3nt: TGTGCCAGCGGGCAGGGAGGAAACTATGGCTACACCTTC
CDR3aa: CASGQGGNYGYTF

d_gene: .
abundance: .
v_gene: TRBV23-1
j_gene: TRBJ2-5
CDR3nt: TGCGCCAGCATTCCCAGAACAGGGTTGGAGACCCAGTACTTC
CDR3aa: CASIPRTGLETQYF

d_gene: TRBD1
abundance: .
v_gene: TRBV5-5
j_gene: TRBJ1-6
CDR3nt: TGTGCCAGCAGCCTCAGAGGGACAGGAAACTCACCCCTCCACTTT
CDR3aa: CASSLRGTGNSPLHF

d_gene: .
abundance: .
v_gene: TRBV7-9
j_gene: TRBJ1-6
CDR3nt: TGTGCCAGCAGCTTAGTTTCGGTCTCCGGCTCACCCCTCCACTTT
CDR3aa: CASSLVSVSGSPLHF

d_gene: TRBD1
abundance: .
v_gene: TRBV5-1
j_gene: TRBJ1-1
CDR3nt: TGCGCCAGTAGACAACAGGGGATGAACACTGAAGCTTTCTTT
CDR3aa: CASRQQGMNTEAFF